What follows is one T cell receptor beta chain and its context. No antigen is known for it. Qualities for individual bases were not recorded, and no much larger clone is one base off. Whole blood was collected in K2EDTA tubes by collaborating institutions according to the institutions' own protocols. For TCRbeta analysis, collaborators shipped samples as frozen whole blood, isolated PBMCs, or DNA extracted from either of those sample types. TCRbeta CDR3 regions were amplified from genomic DNA by means of the immunoSEQ Assay, a bias-controlled multiplex PCR. In the paper's pipeline: Nucleated cell counts per sample were estimated from amplification of reference gene primers within the assay. Sequence reads were collapsed and filtered to measure the absolute abundance of every unique TCRbeta CDR3 rearrangement. For each sample, productive Simpson clonality was calculated as the square root of Simpson's diversity index across productive rearrangements. Here the immuneACCESS table is served through TCRdb, limited to in-frame sequences with V and J called. Missing clones are a known gap in these copies; in checked studies unresolved V genes cover under half, and the rest lacks a known reason. The V and J calls and clone size come from that table; D and trimming were worked out from the DNA. Present in this sample are 150,000 to 200,000 clones, 75% to 85% of which were seen just once. Approximately 1.4% of the sample rests with the top ten.

These data belong to a study of blood T cell repertoires in COVID-19 (dated by TCRdb to the early 2020s). Regarding the complete study: The collaborator samples originated in the United States, Italy and Spain and spanned the acute and convalescent phases of COVID-19. Where available, HLA class I and class II types were taken from metadata supplied by the sample provider and were not determined by assay-based typing. Nearly every sample came with metadata listing a de-identified subject ID, COVID-19 status, age in years and sex. Subjects who had been exposed to COVID-19, were actively infected with it, or had recovered from it provided the deeply sampled blood TCRbeta repertoires that made up the dataset. The repertoires were made available in a free public database intended to serve as a resource for research on the immune response to SARS-CoV-2. The samples were drawn from the first 160 participants of the ongoing ImmuneRACE study and from 950 to 1,500 subjects provided by 6 global collaborators. The material from the prospective study consisted of cDNA or gDNA derived from T cells, B-cell-depleted T cells, or PBMCs.

V drops 6 bases and J drops 2 bases, leaving 11 bases in between. According to the germline V gene, CDR1 reads SNHLY and CDR2 reads FYNNEI. Reading from cysteine to phenylalanine, the CDR3 counts 13 amino acids. CDR3 DNA only is kept here, 39 bases in frame from base 1. Points the paper makes about the study in general: The quantity of clinical and demographic metadata differed by source and by participant and was supplied without curation.

This TCR came from a human donor in a cohort sampled during active COVID-19. Sequenced: peripheral blood. The chain couples TRBV2 to TRBJ2-7; the D gene is perhaps TRBD2, from 6 matching bases. The DNA sequence is as follows: TGTGCCAGCAGCCGGGAGTGGGCCTACGAGCAGTACTTC. The translation is CASSREWAYEQYF.